The 29 T cell receptor beta chains below all came from one sample that was sequenced in a study of cytomegalovirus exposure and HLA in healthy donors. Primers: 60 Vbeta forward and 13 Jbeta reverse. Generated by immunoSEQ multiplex PCR, the TCRdb table keeps only in-frame clones and is missing some. The data hold roughly 130,000 clones, with around 85% observed a single time. Sequencing was done on a sample of PBMCs. These receptors all stem from a boy younger than 18 in good health and CMV-seronegative.

This clone was detected only a few times. The genes are TRBV20-1 and TRBJ1-1; 8 bases align to TRBD1. Trimming at V came to 6 bases and at J to 11 bases, leaving 8 bases not matched to a gene. From germline, CDR1 is DFQATT and CDR2 SNEGSKA (reference sequence). This CDR3 spans 11 amino acids. The CDR3 DNA sequence: TGCAGTGCCGAGTCGACAGGGGTGGCTTTCTTT. Translating gives CSAESTGVAFF.

A remark on this clone: At one end the junction does not follow the germline gene, possibly because of a read error. This chain links TRBV27 with TRBJ1-1; maybe TRBD1 (5 bases). There are 12 residues in the CDR3. Per the germline V gene, CDR1 is MNHEY and CDR2 is SMNVEV (reference sequence). The CDR3 here is CSSSSPGTFAFF. CDR3 sequence (DNA): TGTTCCAGCAGTTCTCCAGGGACTTTTGCTTTCTTT.

This clone was detected a few times. J is TRBJ1-2 and V is TRBV19; possible D gene TRBD1, 6 bases. The CDR3 spans 14 residues. Per the germline V gene, CDR1 is LNHDA and CDR2 is SQIVND (reference sequence). Between the trimmed V and J ends, which lost 1 base and 3 bases, there was a span of 9 bases. Here the CDR3 DNA reads TGTGCCAGTAGTATAGCCCCAGGGGACTATGGCTACACCTTC. The encoded protein is CASSIAPGDYGYTF.

V and J are TRBV2 and TRBJ2-5; TRBD2 agrees at 12 bases. The CDR3 has 15 residues. The germline V gene has CDR1 SNHLY and CDR2 FYNNEI. V lost 5 bases and J lost 4; bases outside the gene matches: 5. The DNA for the CDR3 is TGTGCCAGCAGTACAACGACTAGCGGGGGAGAGACCCAGTACTTC. This gives the protein CASSTTTSGGETQYF.

The rearrangement links TRBV28 to TRBJ1-1; D remains ambiguous. The CDR3 is 14 amino acids. The ends were cut back, 3 bases at V and 0 bases at J, with 8 bases in the middle. Germline V gene data show CDR1 as MDHEN and CDR2 as SYDVKM. The CDR3 here is CASSLRVVNTEAFF. In DNA form, the CDR3 reads TGTGCCAGCAGTTTGCGGGTGGTGAACACTGAAGCTTTCTTT. Based on the CDR3 plus reference TRBV28 and TRBJ1-1, the full variable domain is DVKVTQSSRYLVKRTGEKVFLECVQDMDHENMFWYRQDPGLGLRLIYFSYDVKMKEKGDIPEGYSVSREKKERFSLILESASTNQTSMYLCASSLRVVNTEAFFGQGTRLTVV.

This clone showed up just once. The J gene is TRBJ1-4, the V gene TRBV9, with 7 bases fitting TRBD1. This CDR3 spans 14 amino acids. Germline-derived CDR1 and CDR2 are SGDLS and YYNGEE. J gave up 3 bases and V 6 bases, and 5 bases lay outside the gene matches. The CDR3 sequence: CASNPTGSNEKLFF. The CDR3 DNA follows: TGTGCCAGCAACCCGACAGGGTCTAATGAAAAACTGTTTTTT. Full variable domain (rest looked up from reference TRBV9 and TRBJ1-4): DSGVTQTPKHLITATGQRVTLRCSPRSGDLSVYWYQQSLDQGLQFLIQYYNGEERAKGNILERFSAQQFPDLHSELNLSSLELGDSALYFCASNPTGSNEKLFFGSGTQLSVL.

The rearrangement uses TRBV15 and TRBJ2-2; TRBD2 might be the D (6 bases). CDR3 length: 16 amino acids. Trimming cost V 8 bases and J 3 bases, with 19 bases left between them. Germline CDR1 is LNHNV and CDR2 is YYDKDF (reference sequence). The CDR3 loop reads CATSPMAGTYTGELFF. CDR3 nucleotide sequence: TGTGCCACCTCTCCCATGGCGGGGACTTACACCGGGGAGCTGTTTTTT.

The rearrangement joins TRBV6-6 to TRBJ2-2; 9 nucleotides match TRBD1. CDR3 length: 14 amino acids. Germline V gene data show CDR1 as MNHNY and CDR2 as SVGAGI (reference sequence). V lost 10 bases, J lost 3 bases, and 6 bases stayed unmatched. This CDR3 reads CATRDRDYTGELFF. The CDR3 DNA reads as TGTGCCACGCGGGACAGGGACTACACCGGGGAGCTGTTTTTT.

The V gene is TRBV6-1, the J gene TRBJ1-5; the D gene is possibly TRBD1 (5 bases). The germline V and J ends were trimmed by 7 bases and 5 bases, with 12 bases remaining between them. CDR1 and CDR2 from the germline V gene are MNHNS and SASEGT. This CDR3 has 13 residues. The CDR3, as DNA: TGTGCCAGCACACAGGCCCGGGATCAGCCCCAGCATTTT. This codes for CASTQARDQPQHF.

The chain has TRBV2 and TRBJ2-7, with D hard to call. The V end was cut by 7 bases, the J end by 6 bases, with 19 bases between. Germline CDR1 and CDR2: SNHLY and FYNNEI. The CDR3 sequence is 14 residues long. The CDR3 is CASTLFSGPSEQYF. In nucleotides, the CDR3 is TGTGCCAGCACCCTTTTCTCAGGTCCATCCGAGCAGTACTTC. Complete variable domain (other parts from reference TRBV2 and TRBJ2-7): EPEVTQTPSHQVTQMGQEVILRCVPISNHLYFYWYRQILGQKVEFLVSFYNNEISEKSEIFDDQFSVERPDGSNFTLKIRSTKLEDSAMYFCASTLFSGPSEQYFGPGTRLTVT.

V usage is TRBV6-5 and J usage is TRBJ2-1; D uncertain. The V gene's germline CDR1 is MNHEY and CDR2 SVGAGI. This CDR3 region has 13 residues. Trimming took 6 bases from V and 3 from J, leaving 9 bases between them. The CDR3 DNA is TGTGCCAGCAGAAACCAGAACTACAATGAGCAGTTCTTC. Its protein is CASRNQNYNEQFF.

The chain has TRBV4-1 and TRBJ1-3; no definite D call. V was trimmed by 1 base and J by 0 bases, leaving 7 bases between them. The V gene's germline CDR1 is MGHRA and CDR2 YSYEKL. This CDR3 region has 15 residues. The chain's CDR3 is CASSQGRLSGNTIYF. The CDR3 DNA reads TGCGCCAGCAGCCAAGGGCGGCTCTCTGGAAACACCATATATTTT.

This chain links TRBV11-2 with TRBJ1-5, with 7 bases fitting TRBD1. The germline gives CDR1 SGHAT, CDR2 FQNNGV. V lost 9 bases to trimming and J lost 0 bases; unmatched junction nucleotides: 5. The CDR3 is 14 residues long. The DNA of the CDR3 is TGTGCCAGTCTGACAGGGTATAGCAATCAGCCCCAGCATTTT. Amino acid sequence: CASLTGYSNQPQHF.

The chain uses TRBV18 and TRBJ1-5, with 7 nucleotides matching TRBD1. CDR3 length equals 14 residues. V shed 5 bases, J shed 2 bases, and the junction held 3 bases outside the gene matches. CDR1 and CDR2 from the germline V gene are KGHSH and LQKENI. CDR3 in DNA: TGTGCCAGCTCATTCGGACAGGGCAATCAGCCCCAGCATTTT. Residues: CASSFGQGNQPQHF.

The gene calls are TRBV29-1 and TRBJ1-5, with D possibly TRBD1 on 5 matching bases. Trimming shortened V by 4 bases and J by 0 bases, and 7 bases separated the two germline ends. The CDR3 consists of 13 residues. The germline V gene encodes CDR1 SQVTM and CDR2 ANQGSEA. The DNA of the CDR3 is TGCAGCGTTGCCAGGGATAGCAATCAGCCCCAGCATTTT. It yields the protein CSVARDSNQPQHF. The full variable domain, in which reference TRBV29-1 and TRBJ1-5 provide the parts outside the CDR3, is SAVISQKPSRDICQRGTSLTIQCQVDSQVTMMFWYRQQPGQSLTLIATANQGSEATYESGFVIDKFPISRPNLTFSTLTVSNMSPEDSSIYLCSVARDSNQPQHFGDGTRLSIL.

V usage is TRBV2 and J usage is TRBJ1-1; D not resolved. CDR1 and CDR2 (germline): SNHLY, FYNNEI. Deletions cut 8 bases from V and 1 base from J, with 11 bases between. CDR3 size: 13 residues. CDR3 in DNA: TGTGCCAGCCCCCCGGCGGCGAACACTGAAGCTTTCTTT. Translated: CASPPAANTEAFF.

This chain uses TRBV19 with TRBJ2-2, with D perhaps TRBD2 (6 bases). Trimming cost V 1 base and J 6 bases, with 24 bases left between them. The CDR3 has 19 residues. From germline, CDR1 is LNHDA and CDR2 SQIVND (reference sequence). DNA for the CDR3: TGTGCCAGTAGTATAGGTTTTCGTTCGAGTGCGGGATTTGCCGGGGAGCTGTTTTTT. Translated: CASSIGFRSSAGFAGELFF.

V and J are TRBV4-3 and TRBJ1-6; TRBD1 agrees at 8 bases. Trimming took 0 bases from V and 10 from J; bases not matched to a gene: 8. Germline V gives CDR1 LGHNA, CDR2 YSLEER. CDR3 size: 16 residues. The DNA for the CDR3 is TGCGCCAGCAGCCAAGATCCCGGACAGGGTGAATCACCCCTCCACTTT. This gives the protein CASSQDPGQGESPLHF.

J is TRBJ1-6 and V is TRBV4-2; D gene uncertain. V was pared by 3 bases and J by 2 bases, with 17 bases between. The germline CDR1 and CDR2 sequences are LGHNA and YNFKEQ. The CDR3 is made up of 18 amino acids. The CDR3 sequence: CASSHSPGEGTYNSPLHF. The CDR3 DNA sequence: TGTGCCAGCAGCCACTCACCCGGGGAGGGAACCTATAATTCACCCCTCCACTTT.

J is TRBJ2-7 and V is TRBV20-1; D is uncertain. Per the germline V gene, CDR1 is DFQATT and CDR2 is SNEGSKA (reference sequence). CDR3 size: 11 residues. V gave up 6 bases and J gave up 4 bases, with 10 bases separating them. In DNA, the CDR3 is TGCAGTGCCGGAGCTACATACGAGCAGTACTTC. Encoded protein: CSAGATYEQYF.

This chain links TRBV5-4 with TRBJ2-1, with D possibly TRBD2 on 6 matching bases. Germline CDR1 is SGHNT and CDR2 is YYREEE (reference sequence). Trimming took off 2 bases at V and 4 bases at J, with 16 bases between the two ends. The CDR3 consists of 16 residues. This CDR3 reads CASSFPLGGSYNEQFF. The CDR3 DNA sequence: TGTGCCAGCAGCTTCCCCCTCGGGGGTTCGTACAATGAGCAGTTCTTC.

The chain employs TRBV4-3 and TRBJ2-3; 8 bases match TRBD2. Germline CDR1 and CDR2: LGHNA and YSLEER. The CDR3 extends over 18 amino acids. Unmatched junction bases numbered 11, after V lost 3 bases and J lost 0 bases. The CDR3 nucleotides read TGCGCCAGCAGCCACTTCACCCAGCGGGAGAGTAGCACAGATACGCAGTATTTT. This gives the protein CASSHFTQRESSTDTQYF.

The chain combines TRBV15 with TRBJ1-5, with a possible D match to TRBD1 (5 bases). V gave up 4 bases and J gave up 1 base, with 11 bases separating them. Germline V gene lookup returns CDR1 LNHNV and CDR2 YYDKDF (reference sequence). The CDR3 consists of 15 residues. CDR3 in amino acids: CATSTETESNQPQHF. The CDR3 bases are TGTGCCACCAGCACAGAGACAGAGAGCAATCAGCCCCAGCATTTT.

This sequence joins TRBV7-3 and TRBJ2-4; TRBD1 aligns across 9 bases. V trimming: 5 bases; J trimming: 8 bases; junction bases outside the gene matches: 7. The V gene's germline CDR1 is SGHTA and CDR2 FQGTGA. This CDR3 comprises 14 residues. CDR3 coding DNA: TGTGCCAGCAGCCCGGGACAGGGATTCGACATTCAGTACTTC. Residues: CASSPGQGFDIQYF.

The CDR3 reads CASQGEVESFF. In DNA form, the CDR3 reads TGTGCCAGCCAGGGGGAAGTTGAGTCTTTCTTT. This chain uses TRBV5-4 with TRBJ1-1, with 7 bases that match TRBD1. J was trimmed by 12 bases and V by 7 bases; bases with no gene match: 9. Germline V CDR1 and CDR2: SGHNT, YYREEE (reference sequence). The CDR3 runs to 11 residues.

The chain couples TRBV30 to TRBJ1-1; 8 bases line up with TRBD1. This CDR3 contains 16 residues. The germline gives CDR1 GTSNPN, CDR2 SVGIG (reference sequence). The junction had 9 bases not matched to a gene; V was cut back by 2 bases and J by 1 base. CDR3 residues: CAWSISGQGPNTEAFF. The DNA for the CDR3 is TGTGCCTGGAGTATCAGCGGACAGGGACCGAACACTGAAGCTTTCTTT.

The chain couples TRBV7-8 to TRBJ2-1, with 7 nucleotides matching TRBD2. The CDR3 loop spans 16 amino acids. The germline V gene encodes CDR1 SGHVS and CDR2 FQNEAQ. V dropped 0 bases and J dropped 7; count of bases not matched to a gene: 9. The CDR3 coding sequence is TGTGCCAGCAGCTTAGCGCGCCGGGATAGCGGGAATGAGCAGTTCTTC. Its protein is CASSLARRDSGNEQFF.

V is TRBV7-3 and J is TRBJ2-5; TRBD2 aligns across 7 bases. Germline lookup yields CDR1 SGHTA and CDR2 FQGTGA. The CDR3 spans 17 residues. V shed 5 bases and J 7 bases; nucleotides not matched to a gene: 19. The CDR3 spells CASSPFGFGGGFWTQYF. The CDR3 region has the DNA TGTGCCAGCAGCCCGTTTGGATTCGGCGGGGGATTCTGGACCCAGTACTTC.

The V call is TRBV5-1, the J call TRBJ1-1; 10 nucleotides align to TRBD1. V gave up 4 bases and J gave up 5 bases; unmatched junction bases: 5. Germline V gene data show CDR1 as SGHRS and CDR2 as YFSETQ. CDR3 size: 14 residues. In DNA form, the CDR3 reads TGCGCCAGCAGCAGAGGGACAGGGGCTACTGAAGCTTTCTTT. Protein sequence: CASSRGTGATEAFF.